This TCR beta chain was retrieved from a study of blood T cell repertoires in COVID-19 (TCRdb year 2020). In the study overall: Samples from collaborators originated in the United States, Italy and Spain and spanned both the acute and convalescent phases of COVID-19. The material from the prospective study consisted of cDNA or gDNA derived from T cells, B-cell-depleted T cells, or PBMCs. The dataset comprised deeply sampled blood TCRbeta repertoires from subjects exposed to, actively infected with, or recovered from COVID-19. The repertoires were made available in a free public database intended to serve as a resource for research on the immune response to SARS-CoV-2. Samples were obtained from the ongoing ImmuneRACE study (first 160 participants) and from over 1,000 subjects provided by 6 global collaborators. Sample metadata almost always included a de-identified subject ID, COVID-19 status, age in years and sex. Where available, HLA class I and class II types were taken from metadata supplied by the sample provider and were not determined by assay-based typing. What the study reported, not specific to this receptor: The quantity of clinical and demographic metadata differed by source and by participant and was supplied without curation.

From the cysteine through the phenylalanine, the CDR3 covers 15 amino acids. Only CDR3 DNA is held: 45 bases, read in frame from base 1. V is clipped by 6 bases and J by 4 bases, and the sequence between their germline boundaries is 13 bases long. The germline V gene (reference sequence) specifies LNHDA as CDR1 and SQIVND as CDR2. TCRbeta CDR3 regions were amplified from genomic DNA using the immunoSEQ Assay, a bias-controlled multiplex PCR. Turning to the authors' computational methods: Nucleated cell counts per sample were estimated from amplification of reference gene primers within the assay. Sequence reads were collapsed and filtered to measure the absolute abundance of every unique TCRbeta CDR3 rearrangement. Productive Simpson clonality was computed per sample as the square root of Simpson's diversity index over productive rearrangements. TCRdb retrieved this table from immuneACCESS and kept in-frame rearrangements only. Not all clones are present; in checked studies, unresolved V genes account for under half, and no reason is known for the remainder. V, J and clone size were drawn from that table, and D and trimming were deduced from the DNA. Across this sample there are about 220,000 clones, with approximately 85% seen only once. In total, the top ten clones hold more than 2% of the sample.

With regard to this clone: The antigen it binds to is not known. No much larger clone is present one base from it, and per-base qualities are unavailable.

In Seattle, one collaborating source enrolled patients while the infection was active and tracked those patients longitudinally over the course of disease. Each collaborating institution followed its own protocols to collect whole blood in K2EDTA tubes. For TCRbeta analysis, collaborators shipped samples as frozen whole blood, isolated PBMCs, or DNA extracted from either of those sample types. The sample taken for sequencing was peripheral blood. The V and J genes are TRBV19 and TRBJ1-6; the D gene remains uncertain. The clonotype comes from a woman in her seventies with COVID-19, enrolled during active disease. The CDR3 protein: CASRSGSTYNSPLHF. The nucleotide sequence is given as TGTGCCAGTAGATCCGGGAGTACTTATAATTCACCCCTCCACTTT.